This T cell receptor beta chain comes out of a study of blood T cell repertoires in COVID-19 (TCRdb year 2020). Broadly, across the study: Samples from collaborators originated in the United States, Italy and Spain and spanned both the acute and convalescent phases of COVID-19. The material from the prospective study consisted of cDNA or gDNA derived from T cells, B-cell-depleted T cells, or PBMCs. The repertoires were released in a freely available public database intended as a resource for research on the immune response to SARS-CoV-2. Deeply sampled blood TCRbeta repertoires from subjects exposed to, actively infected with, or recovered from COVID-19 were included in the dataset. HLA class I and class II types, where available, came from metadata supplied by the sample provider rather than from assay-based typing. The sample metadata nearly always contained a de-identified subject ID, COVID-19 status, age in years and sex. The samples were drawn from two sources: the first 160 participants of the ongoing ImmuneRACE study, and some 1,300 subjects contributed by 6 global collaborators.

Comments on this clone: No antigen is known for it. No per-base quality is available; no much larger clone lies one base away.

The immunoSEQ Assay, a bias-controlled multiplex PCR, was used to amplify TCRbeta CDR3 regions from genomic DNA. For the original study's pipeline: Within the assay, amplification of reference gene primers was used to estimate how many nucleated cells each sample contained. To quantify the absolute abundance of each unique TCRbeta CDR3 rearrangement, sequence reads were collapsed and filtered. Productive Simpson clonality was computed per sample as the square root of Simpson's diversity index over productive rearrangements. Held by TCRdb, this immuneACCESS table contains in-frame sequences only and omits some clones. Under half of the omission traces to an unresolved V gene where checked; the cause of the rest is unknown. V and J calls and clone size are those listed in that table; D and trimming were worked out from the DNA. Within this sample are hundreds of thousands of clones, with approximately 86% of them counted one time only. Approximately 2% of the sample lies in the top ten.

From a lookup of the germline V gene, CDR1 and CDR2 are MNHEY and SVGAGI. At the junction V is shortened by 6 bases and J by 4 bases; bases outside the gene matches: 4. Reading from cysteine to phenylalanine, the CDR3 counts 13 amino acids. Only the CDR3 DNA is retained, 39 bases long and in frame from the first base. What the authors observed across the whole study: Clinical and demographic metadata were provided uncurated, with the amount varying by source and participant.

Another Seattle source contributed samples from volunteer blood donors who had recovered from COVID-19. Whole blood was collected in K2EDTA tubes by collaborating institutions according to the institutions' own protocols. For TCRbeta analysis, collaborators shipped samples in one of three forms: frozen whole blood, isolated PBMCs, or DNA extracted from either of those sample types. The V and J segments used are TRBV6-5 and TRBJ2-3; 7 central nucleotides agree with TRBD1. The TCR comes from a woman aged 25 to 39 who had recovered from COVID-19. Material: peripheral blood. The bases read TGTGCCAGCAGAGAGCAGGGGGCAGATACGCAGTATTTT. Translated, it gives CASREQGADTQYF.